This T cell receptor (beta chain) was documented in a study of blood T cells in healthy people across ages. Study-wide results and caveats: Considered underestimates were the diversity estimates obtained from one million T cells.

With respect to this clonotype: What it recognizes is unknown.

With a J-beta primer mix and a sample-barcoded 5' primer, a second PCR ran roughly 7 to 11 cycles. TCRdb re-called the 5' RACE reads through MiXCR, storing one row per CDR3 protein. Of about 500,000 distinct CDR3 sequences listed, 20% to 30% are singletons. Germline V gene lookup returns CDR1 LGHNA and CDR2 YSLEER. The CDR3 loop spans 18 amino acids. The same data also contributed to another study, on T cells of mothers and their children. As that study records: TCR recombination output is shaped by thymic selection similarly in related and unrelated pairs.

The receptor's source is a boy aged 10-17 years in good health. The sequenced material came from blood. The rearrangement uses TRBV4-3 and TRBJ2-5, with D maybe TRBD1 (5 bases). The J call may be incorrect, as the DNA end agrees better with TRBJ2-7. CDR3 loop: CASSQGYSAGHPPYEQYF. Written as DNA, the CDR3 is TGCGCCAGCAGCCAAGGCTACTCCGCAGGGCATCCCCCCTACGAGCAGTACTTC.